The 16 T cell receptor beta chains in this list originate from one sample, sequenced in a study of blood T cell repertoires in COVID-19. Produced via immunoSEQ multiplex PCR; TCRdb's table is partial and in-frame only. The table includes under 250,000 clones, about 83% detected once. Sequenced: peripheral blood. The receptors come from a woman aged 40 to 50 who had recovered from COVID-19.

This rearrangement joins TRBV30 to TRBJ1-5, with TRBD1 matching over 11 bases. The V and J ends lost 3 bases and 3 bases, in that order; junction bases with no gene match: 7. CDR3 length equals 16 residues. CDR1 and CDR2 (germline): GTSNPN, SVGIG (reference sequence). The CDR3 nucleotides are TGTGCCTGGAGAGGACAGGGGGCTCGAAACAATCAGCCCCAGCATTTT. Translating gives CAWRGQGARNNQPQHF.

V is TRBV5-6 and J is TRBJ1-6; 10 nucleotides agree with TRBD1. The CDR3 is 15 amino acids. V lost 4 bases and J lost 9; bases outside the gene matches: 7. The germline V gene has CDR1 SGHDT and CDR2 YYEEEE. This CDR3 is CASSKRTGGRSPLHF. In DNA, the CDR3 is TGTGCCAGCAGCAAAAGGACAGGGGGACGTTCACCCCTCCACTTT. Using reference TRBV5-6 and TRBJ1-6 for the parts outside the CDR3, the full variable domain is DAGVTQSPTHLIKTRGQQVTLRCSPKSGHDTVSWYQQALGQGPQFIFQYYEEEERQRGNFPDRFSGHQFPNYSSELNVNALLLGDSALYLCASSKRTGGRSPLHFGNGTRLTVT.

The CDR3 loop reads CASSAGQGDQPQHF. CDR3 bases: TGCGCCAGCAGCGCGGGACAGGGGGATCAGCCCCAGCATTTT. This chain connects TRBV5-1 to TRBJ1-5; 11 positions agree with TRBD1. CDR3 length: 14 residues. After removal of 4 bases from V and 5 bases from J, the junction contained 2 bases not matched to a gene. The germline V gene has CDR1 SGHRS and CDR2 YFSETQ. Supplemented by reference TRBV5-1 and TRBJ1-5, the full variable domain reads KAGVTQTPRYLIKTRGQQVTLSCSPISGHRSVSWYQQTPGQGLQFLFEYFSETQRNKGNFPGRFSGRQFSNSRSEMNVSTLELGDSALYLCASSAGQGDQPQHFGDGTRLSIL.

The V gene is TRBV29-1, the J gene TRBJ2-1; 9 bases fit TRBD2. Germline V gene sequence: CDR1 SQVTM, CDR2 ANQGSEA. The CDR3 is 12 residues long. V lost 8 bases to trimming and J lost 8 bases; unmatched junction nucleotides: 7. The DNA of the CDR3 is TGCAGCTCAGGACTAGCGTACGATGAGCAGTTCTTC. Translation gives CSSGLAYDEQFF.

The gene calls are TRBV7-6 and TRBJ2-7; possible D gene TRBD2, 6 bases. Trimming stripped 2 bases from V and 3 bases from J, with 20 bases between. The CDR3 is 17 amino acids. CDR1 is SGHVS and CDR2 is FNYEAQ in the germline V gene. CDR3 in amino acids: CASSLNQAESGLYEQYF. The CDR3 bases are TGTGCCAGCAGCTTAAACCAGGCGGAATCGGGACTCTACGAGCAGTACTTC.

This clone appeared a few times. The rearrangement links TRBV2 to TRBJ1-5; D not certain. This CDR3 contains 13 residues. Per the germline V gene, CDR1 is SNHLY and CDR2 is FYNNEI. Trimming took off 5 bases at V and 2 bases at J, with 7 bases between the two ends. CDR3 coding DNA: TGTGCCAGCAGTCTTTATGGCAATCAGCCCCAGCATTTT. Its translation is CASSLYGNQPQHF.

The chain combines TRBV5-1 with TRBJ1-6, with a weak D call TRBD1 (5 bases). The germline V gene has CDR1 SGHRS and CDR2 YFSETQ. CDR3 length equals 15 residues. Trimming stripped 4 bases from V and 5 bases from J, with 13 bases between. CDR3 nucleotides: TGCGCCAGCAGCGCCTCTTGGGGGGATAATTCACCCCTCCACTTT. Its translation is CASSASWGDNSPLHF.

The V call is TRBV2, the J call TRBJ1-2; the D is unclear. The CDR3 length is 12 residues. Deletions cut 7 bases from V and 9 bases from J, with 15 bases between. The germline CDR1 and CDR2 sequences are SNHLY and FYNNEI. CDR3 coding DNA: TGTGCCAGCACTCTTCTAGCTGGCCGCTACACCTTC. This codes for CASTLLAGRYTF.

Turning to this clone: At one of its ends the junction is not consistent with the germline gene, which may arise from a read error. The chain uses TRBV18 and TRBJ2-7; 8 positions agree with TRBD1. This CDR3 spans 13 amino acids. CDR1 is KGHSH, CDR2 LQKENI, per germline. Here the CDR3 reads CASLPGQGYEQYF. The CDR3 DNA is TGTGCCAGCTTACCAGGACAGGGCTACGAGCAGTACTTC.

In its sample, this clone was seen once. The genes are TRBV4-2 and TRBJ1-3; tentatively, D is TRBD1 (5 bases). Germline CDR1 is LGHNA and CDR2 is YNFKEQ. V lost 2 bases to trimming and J lost 4 bases, with 21 bases between them. This CDR3 spans 18 amino acids. CDR3 amino acids: CASSQQDFRGMGGNTIYF. CDR3 nucleotide sequence: TGTGCCAGCAGCCAACAAGATTTCCGGGGGATGGGAGGAAACACCATATATTTT.

The chain links TRBV27 to TRBJ2-3; 9 bases agree with TRBD1. Germline CDR1 reads MNHEY; CDR2 reads SMNVEV (reference sequence). J lost 0 bases, V lost 8 bases, and 9 bases had no gene match. This CDR3 is 16 amino acids long. CDR3 sequence (DNA): TGTGCCAGCCGTGGCGGGACAGGGACTAGCACAGATACGCAGTATTTT. This sequence encodes CASRGGTGTSTDTQYF.

The chain is built from TRBV18 and TRBJ1-2, with D tentatively TRBD1 (5 bases). Trimming left V 8 bases short and J 4 bases short, with 20 bases between. The V gene's germline CDR1 is KGHSH and CDR2 LQKENI. This CDR3 spans 15 amino acids. The CDR3 region is CASTRVPEGFYGYTF. The CDR3, as DNA: TGTGCCAGCACGCGGGTCCCGGAGGGGTTCTATGGCTACACCTTC.

This chain joins TRBV10-3 and TRBJ1-1, with a weak D call TRBD1 (6 bases). Germline-derived CDR1 and CDR2 are ENHRY and SYGVKD. CDR3 size: 16 residues. V lost 8 bases and J 0 bases, leaving 19 bases between the germline ends. CDR3 protein: CAIRGERQEMNTEAFF. As DNA, the CDR3 is TGTGCCATCCGCGGAGAGAGACAGGAGATGAACACTGAAGCTTTCTTT.

This chain joins TRBV11-2 and TRBJ2-7, with 8 nucleotides matching TRBD2. This CDR3 is 13 amino acids long. Germline CDR1 SGHAT, CDR2 FQNNGV. Trimming took 3 bases from V and 2 from J; bases not matched to a gene: 0. CDR3 bases: TGTGCCAGCAGCTTTAGCGGGACCTACGAGCAGTACTTC. It yields the protein CASSFSGTYEQYF.

The CDR3 nucleotides are TGTGCCAGCAGCTTGGACAGGGAGTCCGCTGAAGCTTTCTTT. It specifies CASSLDRESAEAFF. The chain is built from TRBV7-3 and TRBJ1-1; 8 nucleotides match TRBD1. The CDR3 is 14 residues long. V was pared by 3 bases and J by 6 bases, with 6 bases of the junction left unmatched. CDR1 is SGHTA, CDR2 FQGTGA, per germline.

This clone has a single count. J is TRBJ1-5 and V is TRBV4-2, with 8 bases lining up with TRBD1. This CDR3 is 18 amino acids long. Germline V lookup: CDR1 LGHNA, CDR2 YNFKEQ. Unmatched junction bases numbered 11, after V lost 1 base and J lost 3 bases. Written as DNA, the CDR3 is TGTGCCAGCAGCCAAGGTGGGACAGGAGGGGACCTCAATCAGCCCCAGCATTTT. Translation gives CASSQGGTGGDLNQPQHF.